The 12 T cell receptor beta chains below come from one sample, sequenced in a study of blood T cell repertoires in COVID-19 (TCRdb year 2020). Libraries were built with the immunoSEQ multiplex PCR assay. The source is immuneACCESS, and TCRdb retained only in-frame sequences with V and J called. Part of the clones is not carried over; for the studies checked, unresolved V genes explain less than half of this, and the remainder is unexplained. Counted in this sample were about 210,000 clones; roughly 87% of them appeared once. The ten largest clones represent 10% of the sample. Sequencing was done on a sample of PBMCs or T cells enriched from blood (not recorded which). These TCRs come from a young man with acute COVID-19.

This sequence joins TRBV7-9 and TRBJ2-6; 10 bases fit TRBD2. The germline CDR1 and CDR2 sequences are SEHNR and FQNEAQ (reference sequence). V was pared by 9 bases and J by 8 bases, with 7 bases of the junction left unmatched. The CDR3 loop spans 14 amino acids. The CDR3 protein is CASSLAGGSNVLTF. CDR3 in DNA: TGTGCCAGTTCCTTAGCGGGAGGATCCAACGTCCTGACTTTC.

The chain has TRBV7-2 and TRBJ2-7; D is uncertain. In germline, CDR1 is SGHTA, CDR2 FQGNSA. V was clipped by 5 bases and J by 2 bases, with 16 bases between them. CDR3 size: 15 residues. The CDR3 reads CASSLRVAGAYEQYF. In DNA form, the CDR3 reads TGTGCCAGCAGCCTTCGGGTAGCCGGTGCCTACGAGCAGTACTTC.

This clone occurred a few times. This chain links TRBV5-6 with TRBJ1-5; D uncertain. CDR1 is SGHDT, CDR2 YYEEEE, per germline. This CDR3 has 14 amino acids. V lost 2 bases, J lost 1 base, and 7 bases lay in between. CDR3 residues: CASSLLGSNQPQHF. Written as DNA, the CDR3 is TGTGCCAGCAGCTTACTAGGGAGCAATCAGCCCCAGCATTTT.

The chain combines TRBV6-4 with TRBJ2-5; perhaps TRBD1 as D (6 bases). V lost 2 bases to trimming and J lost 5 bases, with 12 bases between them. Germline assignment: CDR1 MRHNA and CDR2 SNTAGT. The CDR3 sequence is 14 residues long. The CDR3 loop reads CASSDHRVRETQYF. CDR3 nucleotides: TGTGCCAGCAGTGACCACAGGGTAAGGGAGACCCAGTACTTC.

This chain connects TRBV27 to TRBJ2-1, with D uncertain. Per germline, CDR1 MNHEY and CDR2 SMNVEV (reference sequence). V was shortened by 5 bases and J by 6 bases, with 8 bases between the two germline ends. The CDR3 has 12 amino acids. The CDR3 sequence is CASSPPSNEQFF. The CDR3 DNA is TGTGCCAGCAGTCCCCCCAGCAATGAGCAGTTCTTC.

CDR3 nucleotides: TGCGCCAGCAGCCACAGATCTGGCTCCTACGAGCAGTACTTC. Translated, it gives CASSHRSGSYEQYF. The chain joins TRBV4-3 to TRBJ2-7; no clear D gene. V lost 3 bases to trimming and J lost 0 bases, with 9 bases between them. The CDR3 runs to 14 residues. The germline V gene encodes CDR1 LGHNA and CDR2 YSLEER.

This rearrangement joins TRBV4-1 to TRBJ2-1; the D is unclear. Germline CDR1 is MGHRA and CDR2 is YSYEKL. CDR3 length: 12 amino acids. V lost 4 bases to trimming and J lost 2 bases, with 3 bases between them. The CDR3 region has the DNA TGCGCCAGCAGCCCAACCTACAATGAGCAGTTCTTC. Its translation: CASSPTYNEQFF.

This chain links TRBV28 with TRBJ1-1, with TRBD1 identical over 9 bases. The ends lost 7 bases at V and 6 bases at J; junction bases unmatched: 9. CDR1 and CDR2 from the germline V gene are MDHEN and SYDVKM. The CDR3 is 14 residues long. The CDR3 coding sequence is TGTGCCAGCATCAGAACAGGGGGCTCCCCTGAAGCTTTCTTT. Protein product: CASIRTGGSPEAFF.

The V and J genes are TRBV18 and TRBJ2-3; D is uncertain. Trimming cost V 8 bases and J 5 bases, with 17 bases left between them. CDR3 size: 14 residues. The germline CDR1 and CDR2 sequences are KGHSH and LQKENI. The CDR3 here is CASPRAQFKDTQYF. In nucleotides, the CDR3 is TGTGCCAGCCCACGGGCTCAGTTTAAAGATACGCAGTATTTT.

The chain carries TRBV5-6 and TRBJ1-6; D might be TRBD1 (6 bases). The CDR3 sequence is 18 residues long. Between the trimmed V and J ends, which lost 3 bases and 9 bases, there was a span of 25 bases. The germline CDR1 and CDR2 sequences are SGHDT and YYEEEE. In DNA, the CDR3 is TGTGCCAGCAGCTATTTCGTCCCCCGCTACAGGGATCGTTCACCCCTCCACTTT. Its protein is CASSYFVPRYRDRSPLHF.

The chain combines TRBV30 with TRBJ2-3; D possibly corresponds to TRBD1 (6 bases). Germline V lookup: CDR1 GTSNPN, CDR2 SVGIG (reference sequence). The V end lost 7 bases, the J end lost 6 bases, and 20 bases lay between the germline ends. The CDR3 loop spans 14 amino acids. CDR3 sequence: CALDREESGDTQYF. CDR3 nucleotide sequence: TGTGCCTTGGACAGAGAGGAGTCCGGGGATACGCAGTATTTT.

CDR3 nucleotide sequence: TGTGCCAGCAGTTCCGACAGGGGTTGGGATGGCTACACCTTC. Translating gives CASSSDRGWDGYTF. V usage is TRBV28 and J usage is TRBJ1-2, with TRBD1 matching over 8 bases. The junction had 7 bases not matched to a gene; V was cut back by 4 bases and J by 6 bases. This CDR3 is built from 14 residues. Germline CDR1 and CDR2: MDHEN and SYDVKM.